These 24 T cell receptor beta chains were sequenced from one sample in a study of vaccination effects on CD4 cells after COVID-19. Culturing for roughly 10 days preceded CD4+ T cell isolation. The table came from immunoSEQ multiplex PCR; TCRdb's copy has only in-frame clones and leaves some out. There are about 53,000 clones in the sample; around 80% occur only once, and roughly 3.2% lies in the top ten. These receptors' targets are unknown. The sample here was CD4+ T cells from PBMCs cultured without peptide, taken before COVID-19 vaccination. The receptor set was obtained from a human donor who received a COVID-19 vaccine.

The gene calls are TRBV10-1 and TRBJ2-1; D ambiguous. This CDR3 region has 14 residues. Germline lookup yields CDR1 WNHNN and CDR2 SYGVQD (reference sequence). Trimming stripped 6 bases from V and 7 bases from J, with 16 bases between. CDR3 region: CASSREIPPNEQFF. The CDR3 nucleotides read TGCGCCAGCAGCCGAGAGATACCGCCTAATGAGCAGTTCTTC.

This clone was found a few times. The chain couples TRBV7-9 to TRBJ1-1, with D hard to call. The germline CDR1 and CDR2 sequences are SEHNR and FQNEAQ (reference sequence). CDR3 length: 18 residues. Trimming removed 2 bases from V and 0 bases from J, with 19 bases in between. The CDR3 nucleotides are TGTGCCAGCAGCTTACGGAGAGGCAGAAGATGGATGAACACTGAAGCTTTCTTT. It encodes CASSLRRGRRWMNTEAFF.

This clone has more than one count but fewer than ten. The chain combines TRBV5-1 with TRBJ2-5; D gene unclear. CDR1 SGHRS and CDR2 YFSETQ come from the germline V gene. V dropped 4 bases and J dropped 1 base, with 17 bases sitting between them. This CDR3 region has 16 residues. The CDR3 protein is CASSVGRALIQETQYF. The CDR3 region has the DNA TGCGCCAGCAGCGTGGGCCGGGCCCTGATCCAAGAGACCCAGTACTTC.

The chain combines TRBV3-1 (or the pseudogene TRBV3-2) with TRBJ2-5; D perhaps matches TRBD2 (7 bases). The CDR3 spans 14 residues. The V end was cut by 6 bases, the J end by 5 bases, with 16 bases between. Germline V lookup: CDR1 LGHDT, CDR2 YNNKEL (reference sequence). The CDR3 region is CASRQAGARETQYF. CDR3 in DNA: TGTGCCAGCAGACAGGCGGGGGCCCGGGAGACCCAGTACTTC.

The chain joins TRBV7-3 to TRBJ2-3, with D perhaps matching TRBD1 (6 bases). This CDR3 has 13 amino acids. From germline, CDR1 is SGHTA and CDR2 FQGTGA. V gave up 6 bases and J gave up 3 bases, with 10 bases separating them. The CDR3: CASSYGTTDTQYF. CDR3 DNA: TGTGCCAGCAGTTACGGGACAACAGATACGCAGTATTTT.

This chain links TRBV19 with TRBJ1-5; a weak D match, TRBD1 (6 bases). This CDR3 contains 15 residues. Germline loops: CDR1 LNHDA, CDR2 SQIVND (reference sequence). V lost 7 bases, J lost 1 base, and 14 bases lay in between. The CDR3, as DNA: TGTGCCAGTAAGTTTGGGGGCGGCAGCAATCAGCCCCAGCATTTT. Translated: CASKFGGGSNQPQHF.

This chain uses TRBV18 with TRBJ1-1; D unresolved. Germline assignment: CDR1 KGHSH and CDR2 LQKENI. The CDR3 extends over 13 amino acids. V was shortened by 6 bases and J by 0 bases, with 8 bases between the two germline ends. CDR3 in DNA: TGTGCCAGCTCGCTCGGGATGAACACTGAAGCTTTCTTT. This encodes CASSLGMNTEAFF.

The J gene is TRBJ2-3, the V gene TRBV19, with TRBD1 matching 7 bases. Per germline, CDR1 LNHDA and CDR2 SQIVND (reference sequence). The CDR3 extends over 16 amino acids. V lost 3 bases to trimming and J lost 6 bases; unmatched junction nucleotides: 12. The CDR3 protein is CASSIRTGGSFDTQYF. The CDR3 DNA follows: TGTGCCAGTAGTATCAGGACAGGCGGTTCATTTGATACGCAGTATTTT.

CDR3 region: CASSLGGYTMKTQYF. DNA for the CDR3: TGTGCCAGCAGTTTAGGCGGATATACAATGAAGACCCAGTACTTC. The genes are TRBV28 and TRBJ2-5; D unclear. The V gene's germline CDR1 is MDHEN and CDR2 SYDVKM. V lost 2 bases and J 6 bases, leaving 16 bases between the germline ends. CDR3 length equals 15 residues. The full variable domain, completed using reference TRBV28 and TRBJ2-5, is DVKVTQSSRYLVKRTGEKVFLECVQDMDHENMFWYRQDPGLGLRLIYFSYDVKMKEKGDIPEGYSVSREKKERFSLILESASTNQTSMYLCASSLGGYTMKTQYFGPGTRLLVL.

The J gene is TRBJ2-5, the V gene TRBV7-3; D is uncertain. The CDR3 is made up of 13 amino acids. Germline-derived CDR1 and CDR2 are SGHTA and FQGTGA. The V gene lost 3 bases and the J gene lost 1 base, with 6 bases spanning the gap. The CDR3 reads CASSLAVQETQYF. The CDR3 DNA reads as TGTGCCAGCAGCTTGGCAGTCCAAGAGACCCAGTACTTC.

J is TRBJ2-3 and V is TRBV27, with D maybe TRBD2 (5 bases). The germline CDR1 and CDR2 sequences are MNHEY and SMNVEV (reference sequence). Trimming removed 2 bases from V and 0 bases from J, with 12 bases in between. The CDR3 is 16 amino acids. The CDR3 region is CASSLDRLASTDTQYF. The CDR3 DNA sequence: TGTGCCAGCAGTTTAGACCGGCTAGCTAGCACAGATACGCAGTATTTT.

J is TRBJ2-1 and V is TRBV6-1; D remains unclear. CDR1 is MNHNS and CDR2 is SASEGT in the germline V gene. The CDR3 contains 14 residues. V was cut by 3 bases and J by 5 bases, with 11 bases left in between. The chain's CDR3 is CASSEGQLDNEQFF. For the CDR3, the DNA is TGTGCCAGCAGTGAGGGCCAGCTTGACAATGAGCAGTTCTTC.

In its sample, this clone was seen a few times. V gene TRBV2 combines with J gene TRBJ1-5, with 8 nucleotides matching TRBD1. CDR1 is SNHLY, CDR2 FYNNEI, per germline. V dropped 2 bases and J dropped 11; count of bases not matched to a gene: 14. This CDR3 is built from 16 residues. The CDR3 bases are TGTGCCAGCAGTGAATTGGCGGAGACAGGGGTATCAGCCCAGCATTTT. This sequence encodes CASSELAETGVSAQHF.

The chain recombines TRBV5-1 with TRBJ2-3; TRBD2 matches at 7 bases. The germline V gene has CDR1 SGHRS and CDR2 YFSETQ. The J segment lost 6 bases and the V segment lost 5 bases, leaving 12 bases of the junction unmatched. The CDR3 runs 15 residues. CDR3 protein: CASSQSDWGGDTQYF. CDR3 coding DNA: TGCGCCAGCAGTCAAAGCGACTGGGGGGGGGATACGCAGTATTTT.

The rearrangement joins TRBV28 to TRBJ1-3; D may be TRBD1 (5 bases). The CDR3 has 14 residues. The germline V gene encodes CDR1 MDHEN and CDR2 SYDVKM. Trimming cost V 2 bases and J 4 bases, with 9 bases left between them. The CDR3 bases are TGTGCCAGCAGTTTAACTGGGGCCGGAAACACCATATATTTT. Translated: CASSLTGAGNTIYF.

This chain uses TRBV2 with TRBJ2-7, with 8 bases that match TRBD1. Germline V CDR1 and CDR2: SNHLY, FYNNEI. The CDR3 runs to 14 residues. With V trimmed by 7 bases and J by 7 bases, 12 bases remained unmatched. This CDR3 reads CASNVQGARGEQYV. CDR3 nucleotide sequence: TGTGCCAGCAACGTCCAGGGGGCCCGGGGAGAGCAGTACGTC.

This clone was detected once. This chain uses TRBV4-2 with TRBJ2-3, with 9 nucleotides matching TRBD2. Trimming at V came to 0 bases and at J to 6 bases, leaving 10 bases not matched to a gene. CDR1 is LGHNA and CDR2 is YNFKEQ in the germline V gene. This CDR3 spans 17 amino acids. The CDR3 is CASSQEGSGGGGDTQYF. The CDR3 region has the DNA TGTGCCAGCAGCCAAGAGGGTAGCGGGGGAGGGGGGGATACGCAGTATTTT.

The chain recombines TRBV28 with TRBJ1-5, with D unresolved. Germline V gene sequence: CDR1 MDHEN, CDR2 SYDVKM. V lost 3 bases, J lost 2 bases, and 14 bases lay in between. The length of the CDR3 is 16 residues. The CDR3 loop is CASSLDRRSGNQPQHF. DNA for the CDR3: TGTGCCAGCAGTTTGGATCGCCGGAGCGGCAATCAGCCCCAGCATTTT.

The rearrangement uses TRBV5-1 and TRBJ2-1; a possible D gene is TRBD2 (5 bases). The V end was cut by 3 bases, the J end by 7 bases, with 11 bases between. Per the germline V gene, CDR1 is SGHRS and CDR2 is YFSETQ. This CDR3 has 13 amino acids. The CDR3 DNA reads TGCGCCAGCAGCTCGCGGGCAATGAATGAGCAGTTCTTC. This sequence encodes CASSSRAMNEQFF.

The chain employs TRBV7-3 and TRBJ2-3; TRBD1 matches 9 bases. CDR3 size: 17 residues. V trimming: 1 base; J trimming: 2 bases; junction bases outside the gene matches: 7. Germline V gene lookup returns CDR1 SGHTA and CDR2 FQGTGA. The CDR3 nucleotides read TGTGCCAGCAGCTTAAGAGGAGGGACAGGGACCACAGATACGCAGTATTTT. Protein sequence: CASSLRGGTGTTDTQYF.

This clone appeared a few times. The rearrangement links TRBV9 to TRBJ1-3, with TRBD1 matching 12 bases. Trimming took 0 bases from V and 3 from J; bases not matched to a gene: 10. This CDR3 comprises 19 residues. The germline V gene has CDR1 SGDLS and CDR2 YYNGEE. This CDR3 reads CASSVATGTGGAGGNTIYF. The CDR3 nucleotides are TGTGCCAGCAGCGTAGCTACCGGGACAGGGGGCGCAGGTGGAAACACCATATATTTT.

J is TRBJ2-7 and V is TRBV7-8; D perhaps matches TRBD1 (6 bases). Germline lookup yields CDR1 SGHVS and CDR2 FQNEAQ. This CDR3 region has 14 residues. V lost 1 base to trimming and J lost 6 bases, with 13 bases between them. CDR3 bases: TGTGCCAGCAGCTTAGGCCAGGGGAGAGGCGAGCAGTACGTC. Translating it yields CASSLGQGRGEQYV.

The chain uses TRBV2 and TRBJ2-1, with D perhaps given as TRBD1 or TRBD2 (5 bases each). Trimming left V 2 bases short and J 9 bases short, with 20 bases between. The CDR3 consists of 16 residues. The germline CDR1 and CDR2 sequences are SNHLY and FYNNEI. The CDR3 nucleotides read TGTGCCAGCAGTGAAAGGTCGGGACCCCTATCCGGTGAGCAGTTCTTC. Its translation: CASSERSGPLSGEQFF.

The chain combines TRBV11-1 with TRBJ2-1; weak D call: TRBD2 (5 bases). This CDR3 contains 15 residues. Germline loops: CDR1 SGHAT, CDR2 FQDESV (reference sequence). The ends were cut back, 1 base at V and 7 bases at J, with 14 bases in the middle. The CDR3 bases are TGTGCCAGCAGCTTAGTCTGGGGAGTCGGAAATGAGCAGTTCTTC. Translated, it gives CASSLVWGVGNEQFF.